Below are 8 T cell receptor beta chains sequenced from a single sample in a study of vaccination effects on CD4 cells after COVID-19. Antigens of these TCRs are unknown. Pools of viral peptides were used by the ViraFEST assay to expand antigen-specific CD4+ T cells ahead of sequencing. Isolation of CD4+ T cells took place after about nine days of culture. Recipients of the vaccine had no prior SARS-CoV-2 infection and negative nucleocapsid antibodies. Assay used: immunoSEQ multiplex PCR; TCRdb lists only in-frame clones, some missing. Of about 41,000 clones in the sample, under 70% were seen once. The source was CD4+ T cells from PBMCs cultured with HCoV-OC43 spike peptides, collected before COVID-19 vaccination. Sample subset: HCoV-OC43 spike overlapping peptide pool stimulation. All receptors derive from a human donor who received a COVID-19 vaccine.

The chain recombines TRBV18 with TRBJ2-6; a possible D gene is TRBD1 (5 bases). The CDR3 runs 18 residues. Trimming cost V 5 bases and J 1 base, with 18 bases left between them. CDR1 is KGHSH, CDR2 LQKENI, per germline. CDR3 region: CASSFRQFFPSGANVLTF. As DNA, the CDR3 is TGTGCCAGCTCATTCCGACAGTTCTTTCCTTCTGGGGCCAACGTCCTGACTTTC.

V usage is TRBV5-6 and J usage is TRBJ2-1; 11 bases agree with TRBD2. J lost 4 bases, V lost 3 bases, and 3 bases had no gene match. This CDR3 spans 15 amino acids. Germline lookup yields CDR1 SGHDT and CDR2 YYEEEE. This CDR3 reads CASSSGLAAYNEQFF. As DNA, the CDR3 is TGTGCCAGCAGCTCGGGACTAGCGGCTTACAATGAGCAGTTCTTC. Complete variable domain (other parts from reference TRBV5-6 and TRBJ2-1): DAGVTQSPTHLIKTRGQQVTLRCSPKSGHDTVSWYQQALGQGPQFIFQYYEEEERQRGNFPDRFSGHQFPNYSSELNVNALLLGDSALYLCASSSGLAAYNEQFFGPGTRLTVL.

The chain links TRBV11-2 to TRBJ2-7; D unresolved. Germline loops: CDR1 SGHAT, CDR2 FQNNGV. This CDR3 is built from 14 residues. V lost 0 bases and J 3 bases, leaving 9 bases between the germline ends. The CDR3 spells CASSLDYAFYEQYF. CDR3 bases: TGTGCCAGCAGCTTAGACTACGCCTTCTACGAGCAGTACTTC. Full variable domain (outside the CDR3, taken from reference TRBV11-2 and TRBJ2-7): EAGVAQSPRYKIIEKRQSVAFWCNPISGHATLYWYQQILGQGPKLLIQFQNNGVVDDSQLPKDRFSAERLKGVDSTLKIQPAKLEDSAVYLCASSLDYAFYEQYFGPGTRLTVT.

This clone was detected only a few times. The CDR3 DNA is TGTGCCAGCAGCTTAACGGCTGTACTCAATCAGCCCCAGCATTTT. It translates to CASSLTAVLNQPQHF. This chain links TRBV7-3 with TRBJ1-5; no clear D. Germline V gene lookup returns CDR1 SGHTA and CDR2 FQGTGA. CDR3 length: 15 amino acids. V lost 0 bases, J lost 3 bases, and 9 bases lay in between.

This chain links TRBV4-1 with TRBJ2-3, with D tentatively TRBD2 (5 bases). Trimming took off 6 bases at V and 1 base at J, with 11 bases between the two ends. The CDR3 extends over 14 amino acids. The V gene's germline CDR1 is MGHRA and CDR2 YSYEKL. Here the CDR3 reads CASRRGLGTDTQYF. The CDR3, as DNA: TGCGCCAGCAGGAGAGGGTTGGGCACAGATACGCAGTATTTT.

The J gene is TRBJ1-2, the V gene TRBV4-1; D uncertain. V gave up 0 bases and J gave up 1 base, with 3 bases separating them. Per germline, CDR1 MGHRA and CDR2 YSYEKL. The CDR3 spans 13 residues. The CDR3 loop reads CASSQDGNYGYTF. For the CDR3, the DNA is TGCGCCAGCAGCCAAGATGGTAACTATGGCTACACCTTC.

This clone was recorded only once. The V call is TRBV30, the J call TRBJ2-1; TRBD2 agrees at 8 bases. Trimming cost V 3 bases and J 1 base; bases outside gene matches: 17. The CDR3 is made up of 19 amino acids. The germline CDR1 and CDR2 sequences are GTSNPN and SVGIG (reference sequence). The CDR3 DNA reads TGTGCCTGGAGGGGAAGCGGGGGCCTTATCATTCCGTCCTACAATGAGCAGTTCTTC. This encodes CAWRGSGGLIIPSYNEQFF.

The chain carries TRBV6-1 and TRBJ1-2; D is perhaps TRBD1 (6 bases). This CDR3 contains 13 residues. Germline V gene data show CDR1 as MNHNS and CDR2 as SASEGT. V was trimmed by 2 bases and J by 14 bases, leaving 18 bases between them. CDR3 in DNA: TGTGCCAGCAGTGAATCCGGACAGCCTACTCGGACCTTC. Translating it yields CASSESGQPTRTF.